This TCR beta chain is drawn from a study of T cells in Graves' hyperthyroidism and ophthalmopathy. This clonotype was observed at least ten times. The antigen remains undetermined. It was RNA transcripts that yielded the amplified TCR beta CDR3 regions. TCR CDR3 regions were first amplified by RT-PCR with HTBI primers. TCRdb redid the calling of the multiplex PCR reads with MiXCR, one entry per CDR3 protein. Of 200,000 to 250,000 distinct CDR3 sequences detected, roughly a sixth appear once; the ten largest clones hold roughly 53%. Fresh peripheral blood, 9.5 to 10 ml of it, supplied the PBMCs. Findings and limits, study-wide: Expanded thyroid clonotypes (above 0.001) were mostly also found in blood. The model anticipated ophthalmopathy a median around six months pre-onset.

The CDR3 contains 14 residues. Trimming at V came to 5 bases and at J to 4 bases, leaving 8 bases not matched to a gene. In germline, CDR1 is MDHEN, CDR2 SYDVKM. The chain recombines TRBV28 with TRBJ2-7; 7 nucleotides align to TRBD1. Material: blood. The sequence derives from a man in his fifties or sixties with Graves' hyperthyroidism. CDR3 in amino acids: CASSMTGRVYEQYF. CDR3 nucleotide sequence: TGTGCCAGCAGTATGACAGGGAGAGTTTACGAGCAGTACTTC.